This T cell receptor beta chain came from a study of T cell responses to AZD1222 COVID-19 vaccine. This clone showed up just a few times. The antigen remains unidentified. Some clones are missing from TCRdb's copy, which holds only in-frame ones; the method was immunoSEQ multiplex PCR. The sample records under 95,000 clones, roughly nine tenths being singletons. The J segment lost 2 bases and the V segment lost 9 bases, leaving 11 bases of the junction unmatched. The CDR3 is 16 amino acids. Germline CDR1 SGHTS, CDR2 YDEGEE. Points from the study as a whole: White British ancestry dominated among donors, who included more females, and clonal diversity was possibly underestimated. Just five or six AZD1222 recipients tested seropositive at baseline.

V is TRBV5-8 and J is TRBJ1-2; TRBD1 aligns across 12 bases. This specimen consisted of peripheral blood, obtained on day 0 of AZD1222 vaccination. The clonotype was recovered from an adult in good health. CDR3 residues: CATRDRGLSTNYGYTF. CDR3 DNA: TGTGCCACCAGGGACAGGGGGCTTTCTACCAACTATGGCTACACCTTC.